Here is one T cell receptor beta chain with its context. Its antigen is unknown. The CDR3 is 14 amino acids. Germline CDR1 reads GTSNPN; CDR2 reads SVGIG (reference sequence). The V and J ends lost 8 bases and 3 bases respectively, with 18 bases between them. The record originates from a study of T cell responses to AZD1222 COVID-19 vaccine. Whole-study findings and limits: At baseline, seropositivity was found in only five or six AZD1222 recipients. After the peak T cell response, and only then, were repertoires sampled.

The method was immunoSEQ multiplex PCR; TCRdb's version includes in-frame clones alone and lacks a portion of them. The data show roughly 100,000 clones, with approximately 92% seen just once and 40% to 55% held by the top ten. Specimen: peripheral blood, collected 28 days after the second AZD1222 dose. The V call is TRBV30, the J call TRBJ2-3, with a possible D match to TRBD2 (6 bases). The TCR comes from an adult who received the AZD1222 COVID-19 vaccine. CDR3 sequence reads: CAGGLGWGTDTQYF. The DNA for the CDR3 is TGTGCCGGGGGACTTGGCTGGGGTACAGATACGCAGTATTTT.